Below, 11 T cell receptor beta chains from the same sample are listed, as sequenced in a study of T cell responses to AZD1222 COVID-19 vaccine. Produced via immunoSEQ multiplex PCR; TCRdb's table is partial and in-frame only. This sample has 95,000 to 100,000 clones, with about 90% found just once. Sample: peripheral blood, taken on day 0 of AZD1222 vaccination. These receptors were taken from an adult in good health.

The CDR3 sequence is CASSVDRRTTDTQYF. The CDR3 region has the DNA TGTGCCAGCAGCGTAGACCGGAGGACCACAGATACGCAGTATTTT. This sequence joins TRBV9 and TRBJ2-3; TRBD2 might be the D (5 bases). CDR3 size: 15 residues. Germline assignment: CDR1 SGDLS and CDR2 YYNGEE. The V end was cut by 0 bases, the J end by 2 bases, with 10 bases between. Looking up the rest from reference TRBV9 and TRBJ2-3 gives the full variable domain: DSGVTQTPKHLITATGQRVTLRCSPRSGDLSVYWYQQSLDQGLQFLIQYYNGEERAKGNILERFSAQQFPDLHSELNLSSLELGDSALYFCASSVDRRTTDTQYFGPGTRLTVL.

On this clone itself: At the DNA level, this CDR3 is encoded by other sequences in the same sample as well. V gene TRBV19 combines with J gene TRBJ2-7; 10 nucleotides align to TRBD1. CDR3 length: 14 amino acids. V gave up 4 bases and J gave up 2 bases; unmatched junction bases: 2. From germline, CDR1 is LNHDA and CDR2 SQIVND (reference sequence). This chain's CDR3 is CASSTGTGAYEQYF. In nucleotides, the CDR3 is TGTGCCAGTAGTACGGGGACAGGGGCCTACGAGCAGTACTTC.

The rearrangement joins TRBV28 to TRBJ2-7, with no clear D. The V gene lost 2 bases and the J gene lost 12 bases, with 17 bases spanning the gap. This CDR3 comprises 13 residues. CDR1 is MDHEN and CDR2 is SYDVKM in the germline V gene. The chain's CDR3 is CASSLRPTSEWYF. The CDR3 nucleotides are TGTGCCAGCAGTTTAAGACCCACCTCAGAGTGGTACTTC.

This chain connects TRBV3-1 (or the pseudogene TRBV3-2) to TRBJ2-2; the match to TRBD2 covers 12 bases. V dropped 4 bases and J dropped 4; count of bases not matched to a gene: 13. The CDR3 runs to 19 residues. Per the germline V gene, CDR1 is LGHDT and CDR2 is YNNKEL (reference sequence). The CDR3: CASSRQLAGGSRTTGELFF. The CDR3 region has the DNA TGTGCCAGCAGCCGCCAACTAGCGGGAGGATCTCGTACCACCGGGGAGCTGTTTTTT.

The genes are TRBV4-1 and TRBJ2-1, with TRBD2 as a possible D gene (6 bases). Looked up from germline, CDR1 is MGHRA and CDR2 is YSYEKL. The CDR3 is 15 residues long. Trimming pared 1 base from V and 8 bases from J, leaving 15 bases between. DNA of the CDR3: TGCGCCAGCAGCCAAGCCCCGGGACTCAGGGATGAGCAGTTCTTC. Amino acids: CASSQAPGLRDEQFF.

J is TRBJ1-6 and V is TRBV7-3; D uncertain. Germline V gene lookup returns CDR1 SGHTA and CDR2 FQGTGA. V lost 2 bases and J 9 bases, leaving 17 bases between the germline ends. The CDR3 consists of 16 residues. The CDR3 region is CASSLVSPREGSPLHF. The CDR3 DNA reads as TGTGCCAGCAGCTTAGTGTCACCCCGGGAAGGTTCACCCCTCCACTTT.

The chain has TRBV2 and TRBJ2-7; 10 bases line up with TRBD2. Germline CDR1 reads SNHLY; CDR2 reads FYNNEI. J gave up 7 bases and V 2 bases, and 5 bases lay outside the gene matches. This CDR3 contains 14 residues. CDR3 sequence reads: CASSELAGVSEQYF. The CDR3 nucleotides read TGTGCCAGCAGTGAACTAGCGGGAGTATCTGAGCAGTACTTC.

CDR3 sequence reads: CASSTSSASNEQFF. In DNA, the CDR3 is TGTGCCTCTTCAACTAGCTCGGCGTCCAATGAGCAGTTCTTC. This sequence joins TRBV11-2 and TRBJ2-1, with D perhaps matching TRBD2 (6 bases). V lost 11 bases and J 6 bases, leaving 20 bases between the germline ends. CDR3 size: 14 residues. From germline, CDR1 is SGHAT and CDR2 FQNNGV. The variable domain in full, completed from reference TRBV11-2 and TRBJ2-1, reads EAGVAQSPRYKIIEKRQSVAFWCNPISGHATLYWYQQILGQGPKLLIQFQNNGVVDDSQLPKDRFSAERLKGVDSTLKIQPAKLEDSAVYLCASSTSSASNEQFFGPGTRLTVL.

The genes are TRBV28 and TRBJ1-3; tentative D call: TRBD1 (6 bases). Germline V CDR1 and CDR2: MDHEN, SYDVKM. V lost 6 bases and J lost 0, with 9 bases in between. This CDR3 has 14 amino acids. The CDR3 reads CASRKGGSGNTIYF. Here the CDR3 DNA reads TGTGCCAGCAGGAAAGGGGGCTCTGGAAACACCATATATTTT. Filled out from reference TRBV28 and TRBJ1-3, the complete variable domain reads DVKVTQSSRYLVKRTGEKVFLECVQDMDHENMFWYRQDPGLGLRLIYFSYDVKMKEKGDIPEGYSVSREKKERFSLILESASTNQTSMYLCASRKGGSGNTIYFGEGSWLTVV.

In this sample, this clone is medium-sized (0.01 to 0.1%). The chain combines TRBV27 with TRBJ2-7; D unresolved. In germline, CDR1 is MNHEY, CDR2 SMNVEV (reference sequence). V was trimmed by 0 bases and J by 3 bases, leaving 12 bases between them. The CDR3 extends over 15 amino acids. The CDR3 sequence is CASSLSPHTYYEQYF. The CDR3 DNA sequence: TGTGCCAGCAGTTTATCCCCACATACATACTACGAGCAGTACTTC.

The genes are TRBV30 and TRBJ1-2, with D hard to call. The V gene lost 0 bases and the J gene lost 8 bases, with 10 bases spanning the gap. The CDR3 loop spans 12 amino acids. Germline V lookup: CDR1 GTSNPN, CDR2 SVGIG (reference sequence). This chain's CDR3 is CAWSVQRVGYTF. CDR3 bases: TGTGCCTGGAGTGTACAGAGGGTCGGCTACACCTTC. Full variable domain (rest looked up from reference TRBV30 and TRBJ1-2): SQTIHQWPATLVQPVGSPLSLECTVEGTSNPNLYWYRQAAGRGLQLLFYSVGIGQISSEVPQNLSASRPQDRQFILSSKKLLLSDSGFYLCAWSVQRVGYTFGSGTRLTVV.